The clone carrying this T cell receptor (beta chain) was counted a few times. Its antigen remains unidentified. The data originate from a study of T-cell reconstitution after alpha-beta-depleted transplantation in children. The ends lost 0 bases at V and 3 bases at J; junction bases unmatched: 9. The V gene's germline CDR1 is MGHRA and CDR2 YSYEKL. The CDR3 sequence is 17 residues long. The TCRbeta library incorporated unique molecular identifiers. In TCRdb, the PCR reads were re-called with MiXCR into one record per CDR3 protein. The sample includes 800,000 to 1,000,000 distinct CDR3 sequences, around 30% of them seen just once. Notes on the study in general: Where alpha-beta T cells came from about two months after transplant was reportedly several hundred expanded graft clones. Most T-cell counts and diversity one year after the transplant came from T cells that were newly produced.

V is TRBV4-1 and J is TRBJ1-2, with TRBD1 matching over 8 bases. The receptor was isolated from a boy less than two years old who had a stem cell transplant for SCID, so the T cells may come from the graft donor. The source material was PBMCs, mostly from graft donor cells, sampled 360 days after TCRalphabeta/CD19-depleted stem cell transplant. Here the CDR3 DNA reads TGCGCCAGCAGCCAAGATCAGTCCGACAGGGGATACTATGGCTACACCTTC. Its protein product is CASSQDQSDRGYYGYTF.